This T cell receptor beta chain stems from a study of T-cell memory formation after mild COVID-19. Study results and caveats: The CD4+ clones that contracted clustered mainly within CM and EM, and the CD8+ clones concentrated in EMRA.

Each CDR3 protein is one row after TCRdb ran MiXCR on the 5' RACE reads. This table holds roughly 400,000 distinct CDR3 sequences, approximately 24% found once. Worth noting for this clonotype: No antigen is known for it.

Sample: PBMCs or a T cell subset sorted from them (not recorded which). The TCR comes from an adult woman who had mild COVID-19 (a few samples of this study predate the infection). Cell type and time point are not known.

In DNA, the CDR3 is TGTGCCAGCAGCTTAGGTGGGCAGACCTACTACGAGCAGTACTTC. Protein: CASSLGGQTYYEQYF. The chain recombines TRBV7-2 with TRBJ2-7; D unresolved. Germline V lookup: CDR1 SGHTA, CDR2 FQGNSA. Trimming took off 1 base at V and 3 bases at J, with 13 bases between the two ends. The CDR3 covers 15 residues.